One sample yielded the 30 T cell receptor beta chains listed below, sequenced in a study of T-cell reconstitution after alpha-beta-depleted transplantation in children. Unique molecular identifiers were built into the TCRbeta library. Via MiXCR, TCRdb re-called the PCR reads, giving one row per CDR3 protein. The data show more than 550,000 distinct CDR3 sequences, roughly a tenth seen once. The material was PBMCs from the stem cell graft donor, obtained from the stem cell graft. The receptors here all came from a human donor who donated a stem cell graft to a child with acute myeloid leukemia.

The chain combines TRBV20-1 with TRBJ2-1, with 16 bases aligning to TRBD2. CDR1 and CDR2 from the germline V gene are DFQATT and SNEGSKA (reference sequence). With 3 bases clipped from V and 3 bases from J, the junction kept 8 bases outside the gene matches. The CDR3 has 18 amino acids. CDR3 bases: TGCAGTGCTAGGGGCCCGGGACTAGCGGGAGGGCACTACAATGAGCAGTTCTTC. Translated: CSARGPGLAGGHYNEQFF.

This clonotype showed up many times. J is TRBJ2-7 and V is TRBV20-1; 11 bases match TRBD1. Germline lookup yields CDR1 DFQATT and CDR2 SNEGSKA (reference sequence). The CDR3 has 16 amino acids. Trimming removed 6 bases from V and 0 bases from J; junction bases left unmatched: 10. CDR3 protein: CSATYRDRGSSYEQYF. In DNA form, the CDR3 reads TGCAGTGCCACATACCGGGACAGGGGGAGCTCCTACGAGCAGTACTTC.

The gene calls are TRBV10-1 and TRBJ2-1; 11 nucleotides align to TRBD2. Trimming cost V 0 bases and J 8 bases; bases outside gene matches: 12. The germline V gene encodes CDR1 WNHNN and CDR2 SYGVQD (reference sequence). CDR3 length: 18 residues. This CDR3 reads CASSESTSGGPHWDEQFF. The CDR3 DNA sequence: TGCGCCAGCAGTGAGTCCACTAGCGGGGGTCCCCACTGGGATGAGCAGTTCTTC.

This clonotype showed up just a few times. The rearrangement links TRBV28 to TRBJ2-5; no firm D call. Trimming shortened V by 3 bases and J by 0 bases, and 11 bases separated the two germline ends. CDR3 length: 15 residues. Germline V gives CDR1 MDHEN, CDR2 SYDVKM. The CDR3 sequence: CASSFPVGYQETQYF. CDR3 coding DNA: TGTGCCAGCAGTTTCCCTGTCGGCTACCAAGAGACCCAGTACTTC. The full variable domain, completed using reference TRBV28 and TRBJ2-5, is DVKVTQSSRYLVKRTGEKVFLECVQDMDHENMFWYRQDPGLGLRLIYFSYDVKMKEKGDIPEGYSVSREKKERFSLILESASTNQTSMYLCASSFPVGYQETQYFGPGTRLLVL.

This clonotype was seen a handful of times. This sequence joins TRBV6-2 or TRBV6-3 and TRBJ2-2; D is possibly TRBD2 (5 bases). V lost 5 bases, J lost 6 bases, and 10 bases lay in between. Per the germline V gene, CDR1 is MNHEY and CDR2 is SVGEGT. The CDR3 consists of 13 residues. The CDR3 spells CASSQPRAGELFF. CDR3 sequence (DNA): TGTGCCAGCAGTCAACCGAGGGCCGGGGAGCTGTTTTTT.

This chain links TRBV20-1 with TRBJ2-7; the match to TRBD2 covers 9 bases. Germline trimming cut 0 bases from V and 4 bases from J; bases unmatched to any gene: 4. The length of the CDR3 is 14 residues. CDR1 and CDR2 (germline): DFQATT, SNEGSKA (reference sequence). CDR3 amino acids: CSARDRREGYEQYF. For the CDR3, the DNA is TGCAGTGCTAGAGATCGGCGGGAGGGTTACGAGCAGTACTTC.

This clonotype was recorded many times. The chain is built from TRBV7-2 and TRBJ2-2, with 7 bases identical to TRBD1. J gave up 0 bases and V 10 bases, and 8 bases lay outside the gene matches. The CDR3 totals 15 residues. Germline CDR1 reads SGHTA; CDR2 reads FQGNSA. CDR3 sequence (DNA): TGTGCCACCAATAAAGGGACAGCGAACACCGGGGAGCTGTTTTTT. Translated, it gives CATNKGTANTGELFF.

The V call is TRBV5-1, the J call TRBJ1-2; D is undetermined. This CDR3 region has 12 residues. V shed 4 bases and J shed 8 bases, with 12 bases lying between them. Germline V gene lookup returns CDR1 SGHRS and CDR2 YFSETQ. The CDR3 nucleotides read TGCGCCAGCAGCGTCGAGGCCTACGGCTACACCTTC. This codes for CASSVEAYGYTF.

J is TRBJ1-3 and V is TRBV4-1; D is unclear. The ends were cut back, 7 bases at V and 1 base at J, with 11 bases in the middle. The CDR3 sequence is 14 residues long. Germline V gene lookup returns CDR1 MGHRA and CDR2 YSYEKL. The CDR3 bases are TGCGCCAGCACCCGGATGGGGTCTGGAAACACCATATATTTT. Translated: CASTRMGSGNTIYF.

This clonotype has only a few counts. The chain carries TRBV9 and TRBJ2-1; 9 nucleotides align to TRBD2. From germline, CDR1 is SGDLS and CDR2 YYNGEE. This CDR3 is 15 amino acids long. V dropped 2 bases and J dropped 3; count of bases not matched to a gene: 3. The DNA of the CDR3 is TGTGCCAGCAGCGTTCGACTAGCGGTCTACAATGAGCAGTTCTTC. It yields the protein CASSVRLAVYNEQFF.

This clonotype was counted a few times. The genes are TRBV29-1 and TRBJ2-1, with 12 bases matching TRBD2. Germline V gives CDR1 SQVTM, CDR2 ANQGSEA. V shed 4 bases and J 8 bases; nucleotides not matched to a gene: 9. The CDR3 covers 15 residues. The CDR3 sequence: CSVGGASGRAHEQFF. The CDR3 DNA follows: TGCAGCGTTGGGGGGGCTAGCGGGAGGGCTCATGAGCAGTTCTTC.

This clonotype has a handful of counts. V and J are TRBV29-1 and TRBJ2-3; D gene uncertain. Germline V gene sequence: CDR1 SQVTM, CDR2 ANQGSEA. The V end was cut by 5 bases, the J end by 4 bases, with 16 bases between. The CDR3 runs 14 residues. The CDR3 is CSVHLRLIADTQYF. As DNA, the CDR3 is TGCAGCGTTCACCTCCGCCTTATCGCAGATACGCAGTATTTT.

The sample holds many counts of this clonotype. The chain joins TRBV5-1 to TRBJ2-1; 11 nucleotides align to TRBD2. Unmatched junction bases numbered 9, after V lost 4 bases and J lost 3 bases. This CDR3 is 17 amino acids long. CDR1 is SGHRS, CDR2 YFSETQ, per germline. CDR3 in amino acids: CASSPGTLAGVYNEQFF. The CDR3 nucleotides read TGCGCCAGCAGCCCTGGGACACTAGCGGGGGTCTACAATGAGCAGTTCTTC.

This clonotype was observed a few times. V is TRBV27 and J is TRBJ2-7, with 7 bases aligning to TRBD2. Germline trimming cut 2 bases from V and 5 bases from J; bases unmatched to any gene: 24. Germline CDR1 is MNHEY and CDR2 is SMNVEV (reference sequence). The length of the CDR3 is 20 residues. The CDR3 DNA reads TGTGCCAGCAGTTTACCTGAGGACCCCACGGCGGGAGAGGAGGAGGACGAGCAGTACTTC. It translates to CASSLPEDPTAGEEEDEQYF.

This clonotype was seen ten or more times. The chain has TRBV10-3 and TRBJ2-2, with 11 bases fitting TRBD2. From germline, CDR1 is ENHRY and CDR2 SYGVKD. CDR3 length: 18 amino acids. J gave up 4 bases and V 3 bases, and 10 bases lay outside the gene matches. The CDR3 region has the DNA TGTGCCATCAGTGATCCTAGACTAGCGGGATTCGGCACCGGGGAGCTGTTTTTT. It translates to CAISDPRLAGFGTGELFF.

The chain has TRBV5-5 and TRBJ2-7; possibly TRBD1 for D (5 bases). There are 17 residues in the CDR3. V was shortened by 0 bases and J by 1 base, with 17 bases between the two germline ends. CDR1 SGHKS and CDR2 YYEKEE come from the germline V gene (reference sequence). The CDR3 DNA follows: TGTGCCAGCAGCTTGGGCCACGCAGGGTGGGAATCCTACGAGCAGTACTTC. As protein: CASSLGHAGWESYEQYF.

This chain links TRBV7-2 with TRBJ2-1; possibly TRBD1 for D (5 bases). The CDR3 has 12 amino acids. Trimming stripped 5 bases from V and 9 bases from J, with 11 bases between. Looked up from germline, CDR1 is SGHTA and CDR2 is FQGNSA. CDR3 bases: TGTGCCAGCAGCCTTACCAGGGCTGAGCAGTTCTTC. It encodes CASSLTRAEQFF.

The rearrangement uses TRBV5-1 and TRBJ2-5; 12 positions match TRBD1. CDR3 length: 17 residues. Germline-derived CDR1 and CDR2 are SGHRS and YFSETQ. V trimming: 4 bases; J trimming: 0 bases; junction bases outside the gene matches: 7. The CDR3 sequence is CASSLGTGGSYQETQYF. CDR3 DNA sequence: TGCGCCAGCAGCCTCGGGACAGGGGGCTCGTACCAAGAGACCCAGTACTTC.

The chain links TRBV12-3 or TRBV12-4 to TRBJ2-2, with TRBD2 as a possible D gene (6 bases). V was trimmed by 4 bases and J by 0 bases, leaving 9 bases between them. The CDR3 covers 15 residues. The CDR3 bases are TGTGCCAGCAGTTACAGCGGGTCGAACACCGGGGAGCTGTTTTTT. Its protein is CASSYSGSNTGELFF.

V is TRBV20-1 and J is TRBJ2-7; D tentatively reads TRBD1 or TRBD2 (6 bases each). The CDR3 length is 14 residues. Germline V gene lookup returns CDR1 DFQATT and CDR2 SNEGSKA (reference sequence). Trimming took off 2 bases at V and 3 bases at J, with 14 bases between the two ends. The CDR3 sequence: CSARLGGVVYEQYF. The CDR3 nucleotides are TGCAGTGCTAGACTGGGGGGCGTCGTCTACGAGCAGTACTTC.

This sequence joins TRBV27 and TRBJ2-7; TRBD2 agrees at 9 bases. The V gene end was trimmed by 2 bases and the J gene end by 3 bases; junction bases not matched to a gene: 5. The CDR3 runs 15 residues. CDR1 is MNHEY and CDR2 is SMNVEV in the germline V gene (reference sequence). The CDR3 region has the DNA TGTGCCAGCAGTTTAGCGGGAGGGCAGGTCTACGAGCAGTACTTC. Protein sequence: CASSLAGGQVYEQYF.

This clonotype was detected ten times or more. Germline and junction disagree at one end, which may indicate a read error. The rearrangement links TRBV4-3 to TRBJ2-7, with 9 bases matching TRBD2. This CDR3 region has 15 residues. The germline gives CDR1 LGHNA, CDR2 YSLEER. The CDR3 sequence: CASSQGLAGNYEQYF. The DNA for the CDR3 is TGTGCCAGCAGCCAAGGTCTAGCGGGAAACTACGAGCAGTACTTC.

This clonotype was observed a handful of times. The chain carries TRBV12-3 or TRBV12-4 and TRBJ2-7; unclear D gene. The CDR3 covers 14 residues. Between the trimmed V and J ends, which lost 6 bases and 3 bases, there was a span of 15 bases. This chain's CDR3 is CASSRVGRRYEQYF. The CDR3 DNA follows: TGTGCCAGCAGCCGCGTCGGCAGACGCTACGAGCAGTACTTC.

CDR3: CASSPIGLAGSQETQYF. CDR3 coding DNA: TGTGCCAGCAGTCCCATAGGACTAGCGGGCTCCCAAGAGACCCAGTACTTC. This sequence joins TRBV6-1 and TRBJ2-5; 11 bases are a match to TRBD2. V was clipped by 5 bases and J by 1 base; unmatched bases: 9. The CDR3 loop spans 17 amino acids. Germline V gene lookup returns CDR1 MNHNS and CDR2 SASEGT.

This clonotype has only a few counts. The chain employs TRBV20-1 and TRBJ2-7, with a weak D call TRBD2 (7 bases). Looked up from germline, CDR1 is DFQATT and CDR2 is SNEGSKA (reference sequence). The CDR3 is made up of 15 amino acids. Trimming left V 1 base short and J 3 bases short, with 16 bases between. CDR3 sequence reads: CSARADGEGGYEQYF. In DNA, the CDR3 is TGCAGTGCTAGAGCTGATGGGGAGGGGGGCTACGAGCAGTACTTC.

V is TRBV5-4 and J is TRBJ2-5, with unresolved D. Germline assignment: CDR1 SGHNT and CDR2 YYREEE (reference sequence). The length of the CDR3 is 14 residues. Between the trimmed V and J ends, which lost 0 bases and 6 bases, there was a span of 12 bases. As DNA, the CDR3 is TGTGCCAGCAGCTTGGTTCCTCAACAACAGACCCAGTACTTC. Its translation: CASSLVPQQQTQYF. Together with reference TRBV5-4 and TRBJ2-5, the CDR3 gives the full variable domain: ETGVTQSPTHLIKTRGQQVTLRCSSQSGHNTVSWYQQALGQGPQFIFQYYREEENGRGNFPPRFSGLQFPNYSSELNVNALELDDSALYLCASSLVPQQQTQYFGPGTRLLVL.

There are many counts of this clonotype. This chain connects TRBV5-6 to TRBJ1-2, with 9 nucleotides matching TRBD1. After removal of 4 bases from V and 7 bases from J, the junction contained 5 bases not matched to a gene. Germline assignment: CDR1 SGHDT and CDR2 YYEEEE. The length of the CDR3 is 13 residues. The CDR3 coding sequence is TGTGCCAGCAGCATGGGACAGGGTTCTGGCTACACCTTC. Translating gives CASSMGQGSGYTF.

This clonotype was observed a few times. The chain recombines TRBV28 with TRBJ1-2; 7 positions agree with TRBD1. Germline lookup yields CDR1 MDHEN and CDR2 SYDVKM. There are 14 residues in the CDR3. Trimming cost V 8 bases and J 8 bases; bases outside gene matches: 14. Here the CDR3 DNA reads TGTGCCAGCGGTCCAGGGGGTATTGTAAGGGGCTACACCTTC. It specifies CASGPGGIVRGYTF.

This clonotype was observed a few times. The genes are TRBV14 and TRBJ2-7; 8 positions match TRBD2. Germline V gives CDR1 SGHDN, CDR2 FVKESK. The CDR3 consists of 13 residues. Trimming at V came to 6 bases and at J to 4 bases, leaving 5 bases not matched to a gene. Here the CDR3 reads CASRQAGGYEQYF. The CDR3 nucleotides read TGTGCCAGCAGGCAGGCGGGAGGATACGAGCAGTACTTC.

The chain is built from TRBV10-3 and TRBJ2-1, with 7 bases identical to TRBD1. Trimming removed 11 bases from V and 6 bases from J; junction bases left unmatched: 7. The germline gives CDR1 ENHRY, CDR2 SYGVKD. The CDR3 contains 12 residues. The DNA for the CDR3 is TGTGCCTCAGGGGGATTAGGCAATGAGCAGTTCTTC. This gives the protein CASGGLGNEQFF.